Given below is one T cell receptor (beta chain) in context. The target of this receptor is not known. No clone much larger than this one lies a single base away; base qualities are absent. These data belong to a study of technical replicates of blood from a handful of donors (TCRdb year 2017). Library preparation was by the immunoSEQ multiplex PCR assay. TCRdb holds this immuneACCESS table with in-frame rearrangements only. Some clones are missing; in checked studies, unresolved V genes explain under half, and the rest has no known cause. The sample table lists approximately 75,000 clones, approximately 96% of them with a count of one. The leading ten clones occupy roughly 0.4% of the sample. The germline V gene sets CDR1 to MDHEN and CDR2 to SYDVKM. CDR3 length: 15 amino acids, cysteine to phenylalanine. Of all the DNA, just the CDR3 is kept, 45 bases in frame from base 1. The germline V and J ends show losses of 6 bases and 0 bases respectively, and no gene match explains 8 bases of the junction.

This TCR derives from a human donor in good health. Sequencing was done on a sample of T cells isolated from PBMCs. This chain joins TRBV28 to TRBJ2-7, and TRBD1 aligns with 7 junction nucleotides. The DNA is as follows: TGTGCCAGCAGCCCTGACAGGGCCTCCTCCTACGAGCAGTACTTC. Its coded protein is CASSPDRASSYEQYF.